Listed below are T cell receptor beta chains from one sample, sequenced in a study of cytomegalovirus exposure and HLA in healthy donors. Some clones are missing from TCRdb's copy, which holds only in-frame ones; the method was immunoSEQ multiplex PCR. The sample carries about 140,000 clones, roughly four fifths recorded once. Sequencing was done on a sample of PBMCs. All receptors derive from a man aged 25 to 45 in good health and CMV-seropositive. Each CDR3 is given with its conserved first and last residue. A D gene is named only where the DNA matches it firmly. The size field is filled for only some rows; it gives once, few, many or a size class.

TRBD2 TRBJ2-7 TRBV5-6 - TGTGCCAGCAGCTTGTTAGCGGGAGGCTACGAGCAGTACTTC CASSLLAGGYEQYF
TRBD2 TRBJ2-1 TRBV30 - TGTGCCTGGAGTGCCGCCCCAATAGCGGGAGGGCAGTTCTTC CAWSAAPIAGGQFF
- TRBJ1-5 TRBV2 once TGTGCCAGCAGAGAAGGTTCGGGGGGGCCCAATCAGCCCCAGCATTTT CASREGSGGPNQPQHF
TRBD1 TRBJ1-2 TRBV6-5 - TGTGCCAGCAACCCGGACAGGAGTGGGGTTGGCTACACCTTC CASNPDRSGVGYTF
- TRBJ1-1 TRBV9 once TGTGCCAGCAGCGCAGGCTCCGGGGACACTGAAGCTTTCTTT CASSAGSGDTEAFF
- TRBJ1-1 TRBV27 - TGTGCCAGCAGTGCCCAGACACTGAACACTGAAGCTTTCTTT CASSAQTLNTEAFF
- TRBJ2-3 TRBV27 - TGTGCCAGCAGTTCCCATAGCACAGATACGCAGTATTTT CASSSHSTDTQYF
- TRBJ2-7 TRBV10-3 - TGTGCCATCAAGCGGAACCCGATAGGCGAGCAGTACTTC CAIKRNPIGEQYF
- TRBJ1-2 TRBV5-1 - TGCGCCAGCAGCTTGAGGGAAGGAGGCTATGGCTACACCTTC CASSLREGGYGYTF
- TRBJ2-3 TRBV10-1 - TGCGCCAGCAGTGTCCAGATCACAGATACGCAGTATTTT CASSVQITDTQYF
TRBD1 TRBJ2-7 TRBV5-1 - TGCGCCAGCAGCTTCTTGACAGGGGGCTACGAGCAGTACTTC CASSFLTGGYEQYF
TRBD2 TRBJ2-7 TRBV15 - TGTGCCACCAGCAGGGGGGGTAGCGGGAGAAACGAGCAGTACTTC CATSRGGSGRNEQYF
- TRBJ1-5 TRBV10-2 - TGCGCCAGCAGTGAGTCGGACAGTTATCAGCCCCAGCATTTT CASSESDSYQPQHF
- TRBJ2-3 TRBV7-9 - TGTGCCAGCAGCGCACGGGTAGGGGGGGCAGATACGCAGTATTTT CASSARVGGADTQYF
TRBD1 TRBJ1-4 TRBV7-7 - TGTGCCAGCAGTTGCTCAAGCCGGGACAGCCATAATGAAAAACTGTTTTTT CASSCSSRDSHNEKLFF
- TRBJ1-1 TRBV6-1 - TGTGCCAGCAGTGACCAGGGCGTCTTGAACACTGAAGCTTTCTTT CASSDQGVLNTEAFF
TRBD2 TRBJ2-5 TRBV5-1 - TGCGCCAGCAGTTTAAGCGGGGGGGCCCCAGTGGGGGAGACCCAGTACTTC CASSLSGGAPVGETQYF
TRBD2 TRBJ2-4 TRBV9 - TGTGCCAGCAGCGCCGGGACTAGCGGGAGCCGGACCAAAAACATTCAGTACTTC CASSAGTSGSRTKNIQYF
TRBD1 TRBJ1-2 TRBV7-2 - TGTGCCAGCAGCTTAAGCTCCTGGCAGGGGGCGATGGGTGGCTACACCTTC CASSLSSWQGAMGGYTF
TRBD1 TRBJ2-7 TRBV19 - TGTGCCAGTAGTAGACAGGGGTCTTACGAGCAGTACTTC CASSRQGSYEQYF
TRBD1 TRBJ2-5 TRBV11-3 - TGTGCCAGCAGCAGCGACAGGGGGGAGACCCAGTACTTC CASSSDRGETQYF
- TRBJ2-7 TRBV6-5 - TGTGCCAGCACCCCAGGGGCCGGGGACTACGAGCAGTACTTC CASTPGAGDYEQYF
TRBD1 TRBJ1-2 TRBV30 - TGTGCCTGGAGTATATCAGGGGGCCCTTATGGCTACACCTTC CAWSISGGPYGYTF
TRBD1 TRBJ1-1 TRBV6-4 - TGTGCCAGCAGTGCGACAGGGGGCACTGAAGCTTTCTTT CASSATGGTEAFF
TRBD1 TRBJ2-5 TRBV18 - TGTGCCAGCTCACCATCTTGGACAGGGGAGACCCAGTACTTC CASSPSWTGETQYF
TRBD2 TRBJ2-7 TRBV27 - TGTGCCAGCAGTCCTGGGTGGGGACTAGCAGCCTCCTACGAGCAGTACTTC CASSPGWGLAASYEQYF
- TRBJ2-7 TRBV11-2 - TGTGCCAGCAGCTTAGAGGGTTCCCCAGGGGCCAGCTCCTACGAGCAGTACTTC CASSLEGSPGASSYEQYF
- TRBJ1-2 TRBV5-1 - TGCGCCAGCAGGTTGGCCTATTCAGGGGCACGAGGCTACACCTTC CASRLAYSGARGYTF
TRBD2 TRBJ2-7 TRBV7-2 - TGTGCCAGCAGCTTTAGCGGGGGATGGATCGAGCAGTACTTC CASSFSGGWIEQYF
TRBD2 TRBJ2-6 TRBV9 - TGTGCCTCTGCGGGGGGGATCTTTTCTGGGGCCAACGTCCTGACTTTC CASAGGIFSGANVLTF
TRBD2 TRBJ2-1 TRBV6-7 - TGTGCCAGCAGTTACGGAGCAAGACTAGCGGGGTATCACAATGAGCAGTTCTTC CASSYGARLAGYHNEQFF
- TRBJ1-5 TRBV18 - TGTGCCAGCTCACCACCCGGAAGGGGAAGCCAGCCCCAGCATTTT CASSPPGRGSQPQHF
TRBD2 TRBJ2-3 TRBV2 - TGTGCCAGCAAGAGACTAGCGGGGGAAGATACGCAGTATTTT CASKRLAGEDTQYF
TRBD1 TRBJ2-7 TRBV10-1 - TGCGCCAGCAGCGCCGGGACAGCCTACGAGCAGTACTTC CASSAGTAYEQYF
TRBD2 TRBJ2-1 TRBV5-1 - TGCGCCAGCAGCCGGGGGGGAGTAGCGGGGATAGATGAGCAGTTCTTC CASSRGGVAGIDEQFF
TRBD2 TRBJ2-7 TRBV2 - TGTGCCAGCACCCGACTAGCGATCTCCTACGAGCAGTACTTC CASTRLAISYEQYF
TRBD2 TRBJ2-7 TRBV7-2 - TGTGCCAGCAGCTTAGCGGGGGGAGCGGGGGGTACGGCGCAGTACTTC CASSLAGGAGGTAQYF
- TRBJ2-1 TRBV6-1 - TGTGCCAGCAGCCACTCAATCGGCGGTGAGCAGTTCTTC CASSHSIGGEQFF
- TRBJ1-2 TRBV29-1 - TGCAGCGTACACCCGGGAGACGAAAAAGGCTACACCTTC CSVHPGDEKGYTF
TRBD1 TRBJ1-1 TRBV9 - TGTGCCAGCAGCGAACAGGGGGCCGGGGACACTGAAGCTTTCTTT CASSEQGAGDTEAFF
TRBD1 TRBJ2-1 TRBV6-1 - TGTGCCAGCAGTGACCGGGACAGGGGAACTAACAATGAGCAGTTCTTC CASSDRDRGTNNEQFF
TRBD1 TRBJ1-1 TRBV30 - TGTGCCTGGAGCCAGGACAGGTTGAACACTGAAGCTTTCTTT CAWSQDRLNTEAFF